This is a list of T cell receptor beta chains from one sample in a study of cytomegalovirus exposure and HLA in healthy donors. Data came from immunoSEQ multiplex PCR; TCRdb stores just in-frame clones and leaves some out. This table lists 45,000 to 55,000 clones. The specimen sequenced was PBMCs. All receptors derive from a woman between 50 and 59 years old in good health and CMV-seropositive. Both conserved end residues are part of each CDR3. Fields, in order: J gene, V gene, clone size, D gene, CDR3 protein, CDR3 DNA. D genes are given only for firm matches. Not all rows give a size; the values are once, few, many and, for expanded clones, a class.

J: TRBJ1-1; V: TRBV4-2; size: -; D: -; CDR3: CASSSQGHTEAFF; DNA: TGTGCCAGCAGCTCACAGGGTCACACTGAAGCTTTCTTT
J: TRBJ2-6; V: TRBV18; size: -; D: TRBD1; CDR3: CASSPDTGQGAFSGAANVLTF; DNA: TGTGCCAGCTCACCGGATACGGGGCAGGGGGCTTTCTCTGGGGCGGCCAACGTCCTGACTTTC
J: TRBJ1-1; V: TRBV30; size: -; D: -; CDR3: CAWSIELEAFF; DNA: TGTGCCTGGAGTATAGAGCTTGAAGCTTTCTTT
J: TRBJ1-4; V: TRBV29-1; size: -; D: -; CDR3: CSVEDARHRTGKLFF; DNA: TGCAGCGTTGAAGATGCGAGACACAGGACGGGAAAACTGTTTTTT
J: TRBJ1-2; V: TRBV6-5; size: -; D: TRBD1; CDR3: CASSYWTGLDYGYTF; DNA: TGTGCCAGCAGTTATTGGACAGGGTTGGACTATGGCTACACCTTC
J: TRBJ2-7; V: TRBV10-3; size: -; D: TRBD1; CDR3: CAISERGQGTHEQYF; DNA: TGTGCCATCAGTGAGCGGGGACAGGGGACCCACGAGCAGTACTTC
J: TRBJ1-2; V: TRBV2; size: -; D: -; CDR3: CASSGQQYGYTF; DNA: TGTGCCAGCAGTGGACAGCAATATGGCTACACCTTC
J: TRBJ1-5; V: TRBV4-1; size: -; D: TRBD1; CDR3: CASSQDGQGGNQPQHF; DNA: TGCGCCAGCAGCCAAGATGGACAGGGGGGCAATCAGCCCCAGCATTTT
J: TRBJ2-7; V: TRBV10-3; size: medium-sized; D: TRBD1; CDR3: CATAGGKNEQYF; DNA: TGTGCCACCGCAGGGGGAAAAAACGAGCAGTACTTC
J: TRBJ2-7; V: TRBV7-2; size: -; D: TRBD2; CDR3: CASSPGLAGGVYEQYF; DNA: TGTGCCAGCAGCCCGGGACTAGCGGGGGGGGTCTACGAGCAGTACTTC
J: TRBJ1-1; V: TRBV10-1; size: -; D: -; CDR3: CASSDSPTRVNTEAFF; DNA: TGCGCCAGCAGTGATTCCCCGACAAGAGTGAACACTGAAGCTTTCTTT
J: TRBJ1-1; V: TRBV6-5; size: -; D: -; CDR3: CASSGTRPFNTEAFF; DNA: TGTGCCAGCAGTGGGACTCGGCCCTTCAACACTGAAGCTTTCTTT
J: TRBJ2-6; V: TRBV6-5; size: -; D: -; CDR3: CASTPSGTGANVLTF; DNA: TGTGCCAGCACCCCGTCAGGAACCGGGGCCAACGTCCTGACTTTC
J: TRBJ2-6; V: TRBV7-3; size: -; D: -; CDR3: CASSFAAGANVLTF; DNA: TGTGCCAGCAGCTTCGCGGCTGGGGCCAACGTCCTGACTTTC
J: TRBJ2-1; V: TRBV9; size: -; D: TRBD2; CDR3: CASSATGTRLDEQFF; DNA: TGTGCCAGCAGCGCCACCGGGACTAGGTTGGATGAGCAGTTCTTC
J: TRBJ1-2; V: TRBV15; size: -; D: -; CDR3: CATSREGGSYGYTF; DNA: TGTGCCACCAGCAGAGAAGGGGGATCCTATGGCTACACCTTC
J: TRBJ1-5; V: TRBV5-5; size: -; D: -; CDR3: CASSLNRNSNQPQHF; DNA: TGTGCCAGCAGCTTGAACAGAAATAGCAATCAGCCCCAGCATTTT
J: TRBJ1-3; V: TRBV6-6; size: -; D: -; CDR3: CASSGGSGNTIYF; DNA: TGTGCCAGCAGTGGGGGGAGCGGAAACACCATATATTTT
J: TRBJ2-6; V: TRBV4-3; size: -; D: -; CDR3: CASSSESQSSSGANVLTF; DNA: TGCGCCAGCAGCTCTGAATCCCAATCCAGCTCTGGGGCCAACGTCCTGACTTTC
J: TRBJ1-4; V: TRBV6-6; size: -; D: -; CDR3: CASSRTDRINEKLFF; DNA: TGTGCCAGCAGCAGAACGGACAGAATAAATGAAAAACTGTTTTTT
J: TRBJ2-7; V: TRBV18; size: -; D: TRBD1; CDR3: CASSPGTGDSEQYF; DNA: TGTGCCAGCTCTCCCGGGACAGGGGACTCCGAGCAGTACTTC
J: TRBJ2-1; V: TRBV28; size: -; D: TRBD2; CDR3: CASSLGSGSNEQFF; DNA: TGTGCCAGCAGTTTGGGTAGCGGGAGTAATGAGCAGTTCTTC
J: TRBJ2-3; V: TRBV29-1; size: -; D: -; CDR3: CSVEPRRGTDTQYF; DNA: TGCAGCGTTGAACCCCGGCGGGGCACAGATACGCAGTATTTT
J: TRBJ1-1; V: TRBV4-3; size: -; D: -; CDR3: CASSQRAGAEAFF; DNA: TGCGCCAGCAGCCAAAGGGCAGGGGCCGAAGCTTTCTTT
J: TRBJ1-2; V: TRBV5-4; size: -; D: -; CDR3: CATGTRYGYTF; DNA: TGTGCCACCGGGACACGCTATGGCTACACCTTC
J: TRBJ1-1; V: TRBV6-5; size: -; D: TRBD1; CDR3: CASSRGRGNTEAFF; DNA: TGTGCCAGCAGTAGGGGGCGTGGAAACACTGAAGCTTTCTTT
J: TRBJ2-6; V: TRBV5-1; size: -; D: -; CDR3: CASSFEGAGANVLTF; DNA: TGCGCCAGCAGCTTCGAGGGGGCTGGGGCCAACGTCCTGACTTTC
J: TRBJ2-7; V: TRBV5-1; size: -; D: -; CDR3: CASSLVGGTYEQYF; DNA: TGCGCCAGCAGCTTGGTTGGGGGGACCTACGAGCAGTACTTC
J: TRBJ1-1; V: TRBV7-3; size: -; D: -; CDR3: CASSFYRNTEAFF; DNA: TGTGCCAGCAGCTTCTACAGGAACACTGAAGCTTTCTTT
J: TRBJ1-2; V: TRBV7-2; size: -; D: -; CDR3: CASSFKRARYTF; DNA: TGTGCCAGCAGCTTTAAGAGGGCCCGCTACACCTTC
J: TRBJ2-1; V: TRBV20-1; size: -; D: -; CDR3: CSASGDEQFF; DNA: TGCAGTGCTAGCGGTGATGAGCAGTTCTTC
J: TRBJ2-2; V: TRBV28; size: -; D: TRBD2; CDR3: CASSFLAGGHNTGELFF; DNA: TGTGCCAGCAGTTTTCTAGCGGGAGGGCATAACACCGGGGAGCTGTTTTTT
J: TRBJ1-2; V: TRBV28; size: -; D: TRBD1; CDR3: CASSFGDRGGYTF; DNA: TGTGCCAGCAGTTTCGGGGACAGGGGAGGCTACACCTTC
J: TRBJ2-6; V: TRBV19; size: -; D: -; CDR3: CASINGYSGANVLTF; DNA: TGTGCCAGTATCAACGGGTACTCTGGGGCCAACGTCCTGACTTTC
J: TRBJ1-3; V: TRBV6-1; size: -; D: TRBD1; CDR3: CASSADRGRVGSGNTIYF; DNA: TGTGCCAGCAGTGCGGACAGGGGGAGGGTCGGCTCTGGAAACACCATATATTTT
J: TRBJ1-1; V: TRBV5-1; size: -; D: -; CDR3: CASSLGGVEAFF; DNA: TGCGCCAGCAGCTTGGGCGGGGTTGAAGCTTTCTTT
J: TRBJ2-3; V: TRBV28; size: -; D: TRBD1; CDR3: CASRPTGRTDTQYF; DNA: TGTGCCAGCAGGCCGACAGGGCGCACAGATACGCAGTATTTT
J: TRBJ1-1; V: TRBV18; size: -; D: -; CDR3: CASSLGVNTEAFF; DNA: TGTGCCAGCTCACTGGGAGTTAACACTGAAGCTTTCTTT
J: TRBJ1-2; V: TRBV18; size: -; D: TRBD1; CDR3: CASSPGTGSYGYTF; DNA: TGTGCCAGCTCTCCCGGGACAGGGTCCTATGGCTACACCTTC
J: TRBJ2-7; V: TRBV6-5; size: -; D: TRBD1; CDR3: CASSYSGTGATYEQYF; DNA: TGTGCCAGCAGTTACTCAGGGACAGGGGCAACCTACGAGCAGTACTTC
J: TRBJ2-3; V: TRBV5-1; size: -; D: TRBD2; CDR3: CASGGGRTRDTQYF; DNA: TGCGCCAGCGGGGGCGGGAGGACCAGGGATACGCAGTATTTT
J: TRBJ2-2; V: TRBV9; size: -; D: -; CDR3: CASSVDYGELFF; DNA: TGTGCCAGCAGCGTAGACTACGGGGAGCTGTTTTTT
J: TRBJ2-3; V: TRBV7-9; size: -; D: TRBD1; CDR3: CASSIHGTGDTQYF; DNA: TGTGCCAGCAGCATACACGGGACAGGGGATACGCAGTATTTT
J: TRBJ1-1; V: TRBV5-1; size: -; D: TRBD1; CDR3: CASSSLGTGPNTEAFF; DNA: TGCGCCAGCAGCTCCTTGGGGACAGGGCCGAACACTGAAGCTTTCTTT